The T cell receptor beta chain under discussion was sequenced for a study of shared clonotypes between healthy human individuals. Clones were read by immunoSEQ multiplex PCR, and TCRdb kept only the in-frame ones, dropping some. The table has under 1,900,000 clones, approximately 98.5% seen once; the top ten hold approximately 0.38%. Per germline, CDR1 SGHRS and CDR2 YFSETQ. CDR3 size: 13 residues. V shed 6 bases and J shed 6 bases, with 15 bases lying between them. The chain carries TRBV5-1 and TRBJ1-2, with D possibly TRBD1 on 6 matching bases. The TCR sequence derives from a man aged 25 to 40 in good health. The sample was naive CD4+ T cells sorted from blood. Stated subset: CD45RA+ positively selected. As DNA, the CDR3 is TGCGCCAGCACCCCGGACAGAGGAGATGGCTACACCTTC. It yields the protein CASTPDRGDGYTF. The full variable domain, completed using reference TRBV5-1 and TRBJ1-2, is KAGVTQTPRYLIKTRGQQVTLSCSPISGHRSVSWYQQTPGQGLQFLFEYFSETQRNKGNFPGRFSGRQFSNSRSEMNVSTLELGDSALYLCASTPDRGDGYTFGSGTRLTVV.